There are many counts of the clone carrying this T cell receptor beta chain. Its specificity is not known. The germline gives CDR1 SEHNR, CDR2 FQNEAQ (reference sequence). Losses at the gene ends were 3 bases for V and 3 bases for J; bases not matched to a gene: 5. The CDR3 is 14 residues long. The data belong to a study of T-cell memory formation after mild COVID-19. General study points: Clones that contracted from day 15 to 85 were balanced CD4/CD8, while later expanders leaned CD4+.

Constant-segment primers were used for 5'RACE, and the resulting TCR alpha and TCR beta cDNA libraries carried sample barcodes and UMIs. MiXCR, applied by TCRdb to the 5' RACE reads, yields one record per CDR3 protein. The table has over 120,000 distinct CDR3 sequences, over 6% seen once. Sequencing input: PBMCs or a T cell subset sorted from them (not recorded which). The chain links TRBV7-9 to TRBJ2-7; 7 bases map to TRBD2. This clonotype was sampled from an adult woman who had mild COVID-19 (a few samples of this study predate the infection). Cell type and time point are not known. Written as DNA, the CDR3 is TGTGCCAGCAGCTTCCGGGGGGTGGGCTACGAGCAGTACTTC. Translated, it gives CASSFRGVGYEQYF.